This T cell receptor (beta chain) was found in a study of blood T cell repertoires in COVID-19. About the study: Donors in the United States, Italy and Spain gave samples during acute or convalescent COVID-19. PBMCs, B-cell-depleted T cells, or T cells provided the cDNA or gDNA that made up the material.

TCRdb's table, derived via immunoSEQ multiplex PCR, lists solely in-frame clones and lacks some. This table holds about 230,000 clones, 81% found once. CDR1 LGHDT and CDR2 YNNKEL come from the germline V gene (reference sequence). The CDR3 sequence is 16 residues long. V was shortened by 0 bases and J by 9 bases, with 15 bases between the two germline ends. The chain joins TRBV3-1 (or the pseudogene TRBV3-2) to TRBJ1-6; maybe TRBD1 (6 bases). The sample was peripheral blood. The receptor was derived from an elderly woman with acute or convalescent COVID-19. The CDR3, as DNA: TGTGCCAGCAGCCAAGAGGTGAGGGGGTCGGGTTCACCCCTCCACTTT. It codes for CASSQEVRGSGSPLHF.